The 30 T cell receptor beta chains listed next were all sequenced from one sample in a study of shared clonotypes between healthy human individuals. The data were produced by immunoSEQ multiplex PCR, yet TCRdb's version contains in-frame clones alone and is incomplete. Here the sample spans 2 million to 2.5 million clones, around 90% being singletons. The sample taken for sequencing was naive CD4+ T cells from PBMCs. Documented subset: CD45RA+ positively selected. Receptors originate from a young man in good health. Some clones in this sample may be carry-over from other donors' samples.

The V gene is TRBV7-9, the J gene TRBJ2-7; a weak D match, TRBD2 (6 bases). Germline-derived CDR1 and CDR2 are SEHNR and FQNEAQ (reference sequence). CDR3 size: 15 residues. Trimming removed 5 bases at V and 4 bases at J, with 18 bases between. This CDR3 is CASSPPSGLPYEQYF. DNA of the CDR3: TGTGCCAGCAGCCCCCCTTCGGGACTCCCTTACGAGCAGTACTTC. The entire variable domain, with the rest obtained from reference TRBV7-9 and TRBJ2-7, is as follows: DTGVSQNPRHKITKRGQNVTFRCDPISEHNRLYWYRQTLGQGPEFLTYFQNEAQLEKSRLLSDRFSAERPKGSFSTLEIQRTEQGDSAMYLCASSPPSGLPYEQYFGPGTRLTVT.

The V call is TRBV28, the J call TRBJ1-2; possibly TRBD1 for D (6 bases). The V gene's germline CDR1 is MDHEN and CDR2 SYDVKM. V was shortened by 8 bases and J by 5 bases, with 15 bases between the two germline ends. The CDR3 runs 13 residues. The CDR3, as DNA: TGTGCCAGCGGGAGGGGGGGTCTATATGGCTACACCTTC. Amino acid sequence: CASGRGGLYGYTF.

The chain employs TRBV5-1 and TRBJ2-2; D call uncertain. Germline values: CDR1 SGHRS, CDR2 YFSETQ. CDR3 length equals 15 residues. Trimming took off 2 bases at V and 6 bases at J, with 14 bases between the two ends. The CDR3 DNA sequence: TGCGCCAGCAGCTTTGTCCCTGTCAAAGCCGGGGAGCTGTTTTTT. It translates to CASSFVPVKAGELFF.

This clone was observed a handful of times. The chain combines TRBV4-2 with TRBJ1-3; 8 bases agree with TRBD1. V shed 4 bases and J 4 bases; nucleotides not matched to a gene: 6. The CDR3 spans 15 residues. Per germline, CDR1 LGHNA and CDR2 YNFKEQ. The CDR3 DNA reads as TGTGCCAGCAGCCTGGACAGGGTAGAAGGAAACACCATATATTTT. This sequence encodes CASSLDRVEGNTIYF.

The chain employs TRBV5-4 and TRBJ2-1; 10 nucleotides agree with TRBD2. CDR1 and CDR2 from the germline V gene are SGHNT and YYREEE (reference sequence). Germline trimming cut 1 base from V and 9 bases from J; bases unmatched to any gene: 7. CDR3 length: 15 amino acids. CDR3: CASSLFSSGSVEQFF. CDR3 in DNA: TGTGCCAGCAGCTTGTTCTCTAGCGGGAGTGTTGAGCAGTTCTTC.

This chain joins TRBV7-8 and TRBJ2-2, with D tentatively TRBD1 (5 bases). V was clipped by 4 bases and J by 0 bases, with 6 bases between them. Germline V gene lookup returns CDR1 SGHVS and CDR2 FQNEAQ. The CDR3 loop spans 14 amino acids. The CDR3 nucleotides are TGTGCCAGCAGCTCAGGGACGAACACCGGGGAGCTGTTTTTT. It is translated as CASSSGTNTGELFF.

The chain carries TRBV19 and TRBJ1-2; D not certain. V was clipped by 3 bases and J by 0 bases, with 11 bases between them. The CDR3 has 15 amino acids. CDR1 and CDR2 (germline): LNHDA, SQIVND (reference sequence). The CDR3 loop reads CASSIPGLANYGYTF. Written as DNA, the CDR3 is TGTGCCAGTAGTATTCCAGGACTGGCTAACTATGGCTACACCTTC.

The chain combines TRBV9 with TRBJ1-5; 9 nucleotides agree with TRBD1. The CDR3 runs 15 residues. Germline lookup yields CDR1 SGDLS and CDR2 YYNGEE. The ends lost 3 bases at V and 3 bases at J; junction bases unmatched: 4. CDR3 residues: CASSAGTGHNQPQHF. Written as DNA, the CDR3 is TGTGCCAGCAGCGCCGGGACAGGGCACAATCAGCCCCAGCATTTT. Drawing the rest from reference TRBV9 and TRBJ1-5, the complete variable domain is DSGVTQTPKHLITATGQRVTLRCSPRSGDLSVYWYQQSLDQGLQFLIQYYNGEERAKGNILERFSAQQFPDLHSELNLSSLELGDSALYFCASSAGTGHNQPQHFGDGTRLSIL.

The V call is TRBV28, the J call TRBJ2-3, with TRBD1 matching 9 bases. This CDR3 has 16 residues. Germline trimming cut 4 bases from V and 4 bases from J; bases unmatched to any gene: 9. CDR1 and CDR2 (germline): MDHEN, SYDVKM. DNA of the CDR3: TGTGCCAGCAGTTCCCAACAGGGGGCCTCCGCAGATACGCAGTATTTT. As protein: CASSSQQGASADTQYF.

This chain connects TRBV6-6 to TRBJ1-2, with 7 nucleotides matching TRBD1. The ends lost 1 base at V and 9 bases at J; junction bases unmatched: 11. The CDR3 is 15 amino acids. From germline, CDR1 is MNHNY and CDR2 SVGAGI (reference sequence). In DNA form, the CDR3 reads TGTGCCAGCAGTTACTTCCCGGGGACAGACGGTAGCTACACCTTC. This codes for CASSYFPGTDGSYTF.

Turning to this clone: The sample carries other DNA sequences with the same CDR3. The chain employs TRBV9 and TRBJ2-1; 11 bases align to TRBD2. Germline CDR1 is SGDLS and CDR2 is YYNGEE. This CDR3 spans 16 amino acids. After removal of 0 bases from V and 3 bases from J, the junction contained 2 bases not matched to a gene. CDR3 sequence (DNA): TGTGCCAGCAGCGTAGGAGGGACTAGCGGCTACAATGAGCAGTTCTTC. It translates to CASSVGGTSGYNEQFF.

The chain carries TRBV9 and TRBJ2-1; 7 bases fit TRBD2. V was pared by 3 bases and J by 6 bases, with 3 bases of the junction left unmatched. From germline, CDR1 is SGDLS and CDR2 YYNGEE. CDR3 length: 13 residues. The CDR3 region is CASSATSRNEQFF. CDR3 sequence (DNA): TGTGCCAGCAGCGCGACTAGCCGCAATGAGCAGTTCTTC.

This chain joins TRBV4-1 and TRBJ2-3, with 9 bases aligning to TRBD1. Germline lookup yields CDR1 MGHRA and CDR2 YSYEKL. CDR3 length: 15 residues. Trimming cost V 4 bases and J 1 base; bases outside gene matches: 3. CDR3 in DNA: TGCGCCAGCAGCCCCCGGACAGGGGGCACAGATACGCAGTATTTT. Translation gives CASSPRTGGTDTQYF.

V is TRBV18 and J is TRBJ2-7, with 11 bases that match TRBD2. The germline CDR1 and CDR2 sequences are KGHSH and LQKENI. The V and J ends lost 3 bases and 10 bases, in that order; junction bases with no gene match: 8. This CDR3 has 14 amino acids. This CDR3 is CASSPAGTSGQQYF. For the CDR3, the DNA is TGTGCCAGCTCACCCGCCGGGACTAGCGGACAACAGTACTTC.

V gene TRBV6-6 combines with J gene TRBJ2-5; D gene ambiguous. Deletions cut 2 bases from V and 2 bases from J, with 12 bases between. This CDR3 has 15 residues. CDR1 and CDR2 from the germline V gene are MNHNY and SVGAGI (reference sequence). The CDR3 region has the DNA TGTGCCAGCAGTTACCGGTACAACGTACAAGAGACCCAGTACTTC. This translates into CASSYRYNVQETQYF.

For this clone: Other DNA sequences of this sample code for an identical CDR3. The J gene is TRBJ1-5, the V gene TRBV28; the D gene is possibly TRBD1 (5 bases). In germline, CDR1 is MDHEN, CDR2 SYDVKM. The length of the CDR3 is 12 residues. Trimming left V 6 bases short and J 6 bases short, with 9 bases between. The CDR3 loop reads CASRMGGQPQHF. CDR3 in DNA: TGTGCCAGCAGGATGGGGGGTCAGCCCCAGCATTTT.

The chain carries TRBV11-2 and TRBJ2-7, with 9 bases lining up with TRBD1. The CDR3 length is 15 residues. Germline CDR1 reads SGHAT; CDR2 reads FQNNGV. J lost 3 bases, V lost 5 bases, and 8 bases had no gene match. The CDR3 DNA reads TGTGCCAGCAGCACACCGGGACAGGGTATCTACGAGCAGTACTTC. It translates to CASSTPGQGIYEQYF. Full variable domain (remainder filled in from reference TRBV11-2 and TRBJ2-7): EAGVAQSPRYKIIEKRQSVAFWCNPISGHATLYWYQQILGQGPKLLIQFQNNGVVDDSQLPKDRFSAERLKGVDSTLKIQPAKLEDSAVYLCASSTPGQGIYEQYFGPGTRLTVT.

This CDR3 is CASSFLAKETQYF. The CDR3 coding sequence is TGTGCCAGCAGCTTTCTAGCGAAGGAGACCCAGTACTTC. This chain uses TRBV5-4 with TRBJ2-5; possibly TRBD2 for D (6 bases). CDR1 SGHNT and CDR2 YYREEE come from the germline V gene (reference sequence). Trimming stripped 2 bases from V and 5 bases from J, with 10 bases between. There are 13 residues in the CDR3.

The V and J genes are TRBV10-3 and TRBJ2-2; TRBD2 matches at 7 bases. J lost 3 bases, V lost 2 bases, and 6 bases had no gene match. CDR3 length: 16 residues. Germline V lookup: CDR1 ENHRY, CDR2 SYGVKD. This CDR3 is CAISEPAGRDTGELFF. CDR3 DNA: TGTGCCATCAGTGAGCCGGCAGGGAGGGACACCGGGGAGCTGTTTTTT.

The V gene is TRBV30, the J gene TRBJ1-4, with TRBD1 matching 10 bases. CDR1 is GTSNPN and CDR2 is SVGIG in the germline V gene (reference sequence). The CDR3 runs to 16 residues. J lost 4 bases, V lost 5 bases, and 10 bases had no gene match. CDR3 DNA: TGTGCCTGGGGCCGGGACAGGGGACCGTATAATGAAAAACTGTTTTTT. It yields the protein CAWGRDRGPYNEKLFF.

The V gene is TRBV5-4, the J gene TRBJ2-1; perhaps TRBD1 as D (6 bases). This CDR3 has 15 residues. Germline V CDR1 and CDR2: SGHNT, YYREEE (reference sequence). The V end lost 0 bases, the J end lost 4 bases, and 11 bases lay between the germline ends. The CDR3 loop is CASSLGGQGYNEQFF. DNA for the CDR3: TGTGCCAGCAGCTTGGGGGGGCAGGGGTACAATGAGCAGTTCTTC.

Worth noting for this clone: The same CDR3 arises from other DNA sequences in this sample as well. The V and J genes are TRBV7-2 and TRBJ2-3; D gene ambiguous. Germline V gene data show CDR1 as SGHTA and CDR2 as FQGNSA. The CDR3 totals 12 residues. V dropped 5 bases and J dropped 3 bases, with 6 bases sitting between them. The CDR3 sequence is CASSPTTDTQYF. The CDR3 coding sequence is TGTGCCAGCAGCCCAACAACAGATACGCAGTATTTT.

With regard to this clone: Other DNA sequences from this sample encode an identical CDR3 as well. This chain links TRBV28 with TRBJ1-1; tentatively, D is TRBD1 (5 bases). The CDR3 runs 14 residues. V was pared by 2 bases and J by 1 base, with 8 bases between. Germline lookup yields CDR1 MDHEN and CDR2 SYDVKM. CDR3 region: CASSLTGRNTEAFF. DNA for the CDR3: TGTGCCAGCAGTTTAACAGGCAGGAACACTGAAGCTTTCTTT.

This clone is a singleton in its sample. The chain has TRBV5-8 and TRBJ1-1; possible D gene TRBD1, 5 bases. Trimming cost V 6 bases and J 8 bases, with 17 bases left between them. Germline V gene lookup returns CDR1 SGHTS and CDR2 YDEGEE. This CDR3 region has 13 residues. The CDR3 here is CASILRGVTEAFF. In DNA, the CDR3 is TGTGCCAGCATCCTGCGGGGCGTAACGGAAGCTTTCTTT.

CDR3 residues: CASSSRVAEAFF. CDR3 sequence (DNA): TGTGCCAGCAGCTCAAGGGTCGCTGAAGCTTTCTTT. The V gene is TRBV5-5, the J gene TRBJ1-1; unclear D gene. This CDR3 is built from 12 residues. CDR1 SGHKS and CDR2 YYEKEE come from the germline V gene (reference sequence). Trimming cost V 3 bases and J 6 bases, with 9 bases left between them.

The chain recombines TRBV7-3 with TRBJ2-1; perhaps TRBD2 as D (5 bases). This CDR3 spans 10 amino acids. Germline-derived CDR1 and CDR2 are SGHTA and FQGTGA. V was shortened by 11 bases and J by 6 bases, with 8 bases between the two germline ends. CDR3 sequence (DNA): TGTGCCCCCGGAGGCAATGAGCAGTTCTTC. Encoded protein: CAPGGNEQFF.

V and J are TRBV29-1 and TRBJ2-7; maybe TRBD2 (6 bases). Germline V gene lookup returns CDR1 SQVTM and CDR2 ANQGSEA. CDR3 length equals 14 residues. Trimming cost V 7 bases and J 3 bases, with 19 bases left between them. The CDR3 region is CSARLGGDDYEQYF. The CDR3 DNA reads TGCAGCGCCCGCCTTGGCGGGGATGACTACGAGCAGTACTTC.

The CDR3 here is CASSSGTGMKQPQHF. CDR3 DNA sequence: TGTGCCAGCAGTTCCGGGACAGGGATGAAGCAGCCCCAGCATTTT. The chain couples TRBV6-6 to TRBJ1-5, with 9 nucleotides matching TRBD1. The CDR3 spans 15 residues. With V trimmed by 4 bases and J by 7 bases, 8 bases remained unmatched. The V gene's germline CDR1 is MNHNY and CDR2 SVGAGI (reference sequence).

This chain joins TRBV6-1 and TRBJ2-2, with D maybe TRBD2 (5 bases). The ends were cut back, 4 bases at V and 1 base at J, with 7 bases in the middle. This CDR3 comprises 14 residues. CDR1 is MNHNS, CDR2 SASEGT, per germline. CDR3 sequence (DNA): TGTGCCAGCAGTGTACTAGGGAACACCGGGGAGCTGTTTTTT. This gives the protein CASSVLGNTGELFF.

V usage is TRBV20-1 and J usage is TRBJ1-1; no firm D call. CDR1 and CDR2 from the germline V gene are DFQATT and SNEGSKA (reference sequence). There are 11 residues in the CDR3. The V gene lost 7 bases and the J gene lost 4 bases, with 10 bases spanning the gap. CDR3 nucleotides: TGCAGTGGGGCGGGAGTCACTGAAGCTTTCTTT. It translates to CSGAGVTEAFF.